Shown below are 12 T cell receptor beta chains from a single sample sequenced in a study of Tregs in tolerant kidney transplant recipients. TCRdb's table, derived via immunoSEQ multiplex PCR, lists solely in-frame clones and lacks some. This table holds fewer than 55,000 clones. Specimen: CD4+ T cells from blood, collected before the transplant. These receptors all come from a human donor who received a combined kidney and bone marrow transplant.

For this clone: Read data end 3 residues before the CDR3 end; the end is taken from the germline J gene. The J gene is TRBJ1-1, the V gene TRBV5-4; tentative D call: TRBD1 (6 bases). Trimming shortened V by 3 bases and J by 3 bases, and 9 bases separated the two germline ends. The CDR3 is made up of 13 amino acids. Germline CDR1 SGHNT, CDR2 YYREEE (reference sequence). The CDR3 spells CASSYPGDTEAFF. The DNA read from the CDR3 is TGTGCCAGCAGCTATCCAGGGGACACTGAA.

A note on this clone: Read coverage stops 3 residues before the CDR3 terminus; the germline J gene supplies the remainder. The V call is TRBV19, the J call TRBJ1-1; D might be TRBD1 (5 bases). CDR3 length: 13 residues. Germline lookup yields CDR1 LNHDA and CDR2 SQIVND (reference sequence). The germline V and J ends were trimmed by 7 bases and 3 bases, with 12 bases remaining between them. This CDR3 is CASKDKTYTEAFF. The part of the CDR3 DNA that was read is TGTGCCAGTAAGGACAAGACATACACTGAA.

Notes on this clone: The observed sequence ends 3 residues before the CDR3 terminus, with the missing tail filled in from the germline J gene. The chain has TRBV11-2 and TRBJ1-4; the match to TRBD1 covers 10 bases. The CDR3 covers 14 residues. Looked up from germline, CDR1 is SGHAT and CDR2 is FQNNGV. After removal of 4 bases from V and 6 bases from J, the junction contained 2 bases not matched to a gene. This CDR3 is CASSYDRGHEKLFF. The sequenced CDR3 bases are TGTGCCAGCAGCTACGACAGGGGGCATGAAAAA.

A note on this clone: The read ends 3 residues before the CDR3 terminus; that terminus is restored from the germline J gene. The chain links TRBV5-6 to TRBJ2-7; D uncertain. The V gene lost 0 bases and the J gene lost 3 bases, with 7 bases spanning the gap. Germline CDR1 and CDR2: SGHDT and YYEEEE. CDR3 size: 13 residues. CDR3 DNA (partial): TGTGCCAGCAGCTTGGGACATATCTACGAG. Its protein product is CASSLGHIYE. The CDR3 in its entirety is CASSLGHIYEQYF.

Details on this clone: The CDR3 is cut off 3 residues early in the read; its end comes from the germline J gene. This rearrangement joins TRBV18 to TRBJ2-7, with TRBD2 as a possible D gene (5 bases). The CDR3 runs 15 residues. V shed 7 bases and J shed 3 bases, with 19 bases lying between them. Looked up from germline, CDR1 is KGHSH and CDR2 is LQKENI. This CDR3 reads CASFPEAGAFYEQYF. The sequenced CDR3 bases are TGTGCCAGCTTCCCGGAGGCAGGCGCCTTCTACGAG.

As concerns this clone: The DNA ends 3 residues before the CDR3 does, and the rest of the CDR3 is filled in from the germline J gene. This chain connects TRBV5-6 to TRBJ2-1; TRBD2 agrees at 7 bases. CDR1 is SGHDT, CDR2 YYEEEE, per germline. The CDR3 sequence is 15 residues long. Trimming took 3 bases from V and 2 from J; bases not matched to a gene: 5. CDR3 amino acids: CASSWGLPAYNEQFF. CDR3 DNA (partial): TGTGCCAGCAGCTGGGGACTACCCGCCTACAATGAG.

A note on this clone: With the read ending 3 residues before the CDR3 end, the germline J gene is used to fill in that end. The genes are TRBV6-1 and TRBJ1-5, with D unresolved. Deletions cut 4 bases from V and 4 bases from J, with 5 bases between. Germline loops: CDR1 MNHNS, CDR2 SASEGT. The CDR3 runs to 12 residues. The sequenced CDR3 bases are TGTGCCAGCAGTGTCGGTAATCAGCCC. Translation: CASSVGNQP. The whole CDR3 sequence reads CASSVGNQPQHF.

About this clone itself: The read gets to within 3 residues of the CDR3 end, and the germline J gene fills in the rest. This chain links TRBV5-6 with TRBJ2-3; D is ambiguous. The CDR3 has 13 amino acids. Germline V gives CDR1 SGHDT, CDR2 YYEEEE. The V gene lost 6 bases and the J gene lost 0 bases, with 8 bases spanning the gap. The CDR3 sequence: CASNGYSTDTQYF. The CDR3 bases that were read are TGTGCCAGCAACGGGTACAGCACAGATACG.

Comment on this clone: The sequenced fragment ends 3 residues before the CDR3 boundary, so the rest is inferred from the germline J gene. V and J are TRBV20-1 and TRBJ1-5, with 8 bases fitting TRBD1. The J segment lost 6 bases and the V segment lost 4 bases, leaving 8 bases of the junction unmatched. The CDR3 is made up of 14 amino acids. Germline-derived CDR1 and CDR2 are DFQATT and SNEGSKA (reference sequence). The sequenced CDR3 bases are TGCAGTGCTACAAGGACAGGGAAGGGTCAGCCC. It codes for CSATRTGKGQP. In full, the CDR3 is CSATRTGKGQPQHF.

Turning to this clone: The observed sequence ends 3 residues before the CDR3 terminus, with the missing tail filled in from the germline J gene. The rearrangement joins TRBV6-1 to TRBJ2-5; TRBD2 agrees at 9 bases. The germline gives CDR1 MNHNS, CDR2 SASEGT. The ends lost 3 bases at V and 5 bases at J; junction bases unmatched: 4. The CDR3 runs 14 residues. CDR3: CASSDPSGTETQYF. The DNA read from the CDR3 is TGTGCCAGCAGTGATCCTAGCGGGACCGAGACC.

Remarks on this clone: The CDR3 end is not reached by the read, which stops 3 residues before it; the germline J gene fills it in. The chain employs TRBV6-2 or TRBV6-3 and TRBJ1-1; TRBD1 aligns across 9 bases. CDR3 size: 16 residues. The V segment lost 2 bases and the J segment 5 bases; nucleotides outside the gene matches: 9. Germline values: CDR1 MNHEY, CDR2 SVGEGT. The part of the CDR3 DNA that was read is TGTGCCAGCAGTTACCCGACAGGGGGGGTTTTTACTGAA. Translated, it gives CASSYPTGGVFTE. The whole CDR3 is CASSYPTGGVFTEAFF.

The CDR3 DNA, read in part, is TGTGCCAGTAGTCCCGGGTCGAACCGGGAGACC. Translation gives CASSPGSNRET. The entire CDR3 is CASSPGSNRETQYF. J is TRBJ2-5 and V is TRBV19, with D hard to call. The CDR3 end falls 3 residues outside the read, so it is completed with the germline J gene. The V gene lost 5 bases and the J gene lost 5 bases, with 15 bases spanning the gap. Germline lookup yields CDR1 LNHDA and CDR2 SQIVND (reference sequence). The CDR3 length is 14 residues. The full variable domain, completed using reference TRBV19 and TRBJ2-5, is DGGITQSPKYLFRKEGQNVTLSCEQNLNHDAMYWYRQDPGQGLRLIYYSQIVNDFQKGDIAEGYSVSREKKESFPLTVTSAQKNPTAFYLCASSPGSNRETQYFGPGTRLLVL.